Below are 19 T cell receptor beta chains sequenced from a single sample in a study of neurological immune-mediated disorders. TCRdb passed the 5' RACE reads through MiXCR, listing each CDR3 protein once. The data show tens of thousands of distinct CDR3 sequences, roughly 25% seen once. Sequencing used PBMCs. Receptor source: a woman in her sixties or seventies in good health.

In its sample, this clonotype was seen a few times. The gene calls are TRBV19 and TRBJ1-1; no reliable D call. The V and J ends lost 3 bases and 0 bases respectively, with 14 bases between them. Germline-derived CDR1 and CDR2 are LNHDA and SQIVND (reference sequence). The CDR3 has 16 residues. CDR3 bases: TGTGCCAGTAGTATGCGGGCTGATGCGATGAACACTGAAGCTTTCTTT. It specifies CASSMRADAMNTEAFF.

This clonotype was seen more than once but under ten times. The DNA for the CDR3 is TGTGCCAGCAGTTACCGGCAGGAGTATTCCTGGAACTATGGCTACACCTTC. Protein sequence: CASSYRQEYSWNYGYTF. This chain connects TRBV6-2 or TRBV6-3 to TRBJ1-2; the D is unclear. The CDR3 totals 17 residues. Trimming took off 2 bases at V and 2 bases at J, with 18 bases between the two ends. Germline lookup yields CDR1 MNHEY and CDR2 SVGEGT.

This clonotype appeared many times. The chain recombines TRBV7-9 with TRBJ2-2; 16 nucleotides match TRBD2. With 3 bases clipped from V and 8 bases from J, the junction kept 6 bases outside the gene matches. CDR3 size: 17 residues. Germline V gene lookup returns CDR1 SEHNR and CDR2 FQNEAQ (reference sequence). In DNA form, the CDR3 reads TGTGCCAGCAGCTTGGGACTAGCGGGAGGGCCTTCTGGGGAGCTGTTTTTT. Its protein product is CASSLGLAGGPSGELFF.

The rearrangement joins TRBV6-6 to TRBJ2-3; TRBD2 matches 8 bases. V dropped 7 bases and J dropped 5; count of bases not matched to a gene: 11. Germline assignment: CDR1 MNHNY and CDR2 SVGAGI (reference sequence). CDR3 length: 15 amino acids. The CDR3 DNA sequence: TGTGCCAGCATCCCGCCGGGGGGGCCGGGAGATACGCAGTATTTT. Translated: CASIPPGGPGDTQYF.

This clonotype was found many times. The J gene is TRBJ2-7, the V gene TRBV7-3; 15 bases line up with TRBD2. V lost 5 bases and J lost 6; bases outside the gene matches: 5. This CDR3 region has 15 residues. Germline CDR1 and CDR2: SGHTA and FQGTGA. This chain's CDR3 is CASSPGLAGGIEQYF. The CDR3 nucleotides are TGTGCCAGCAGCCCGGGACTAGCGGGAGGTATCGAGCAGTACTTC.

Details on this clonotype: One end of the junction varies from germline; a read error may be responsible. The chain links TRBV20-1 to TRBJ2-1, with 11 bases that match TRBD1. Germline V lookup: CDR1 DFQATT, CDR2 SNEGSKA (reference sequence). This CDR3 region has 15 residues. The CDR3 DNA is TGCGGTGGGGACAGGGGGGACATTGGCAACAATGAGCAGATCTTC. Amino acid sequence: CGGDRGDIGNNEQIF.

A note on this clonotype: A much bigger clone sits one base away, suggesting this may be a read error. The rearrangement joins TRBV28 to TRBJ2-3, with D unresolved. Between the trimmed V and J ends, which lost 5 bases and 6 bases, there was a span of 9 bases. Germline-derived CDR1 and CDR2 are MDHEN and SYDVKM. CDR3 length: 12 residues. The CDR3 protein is CASSISFDTQYF. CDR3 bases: TGTGCCAGCAGTATAAGCTTCGATACGCAGTATTTT.

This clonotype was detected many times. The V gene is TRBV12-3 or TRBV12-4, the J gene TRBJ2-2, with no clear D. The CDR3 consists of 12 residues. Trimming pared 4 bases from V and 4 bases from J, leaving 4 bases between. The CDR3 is CASSSSTGELFF. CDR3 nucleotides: TGTGCCAGCAGTTCGAGCACCGGGGAGCTGTTTTTT.

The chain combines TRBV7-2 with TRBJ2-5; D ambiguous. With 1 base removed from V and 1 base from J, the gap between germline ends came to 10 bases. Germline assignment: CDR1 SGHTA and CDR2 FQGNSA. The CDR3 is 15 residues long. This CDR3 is CASSLVGTIQETQYF. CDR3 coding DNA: TGTGCCAGCAGCTTAGTTGGCACAATCCAAGAGACCCAGTACTTC. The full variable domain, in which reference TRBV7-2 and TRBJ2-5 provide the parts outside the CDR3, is GAGVSQSPSNKVTEKGKDVELRCDPISGHTALYWYRQSLGQGLEFLIYFQGNSAPDKSGLPSDRFSAERTGGSVSTLTIQRTQQEDSAVYLCASSLVGTIQETQYFGPGTRLLVL.

The CDR3 loop is CASSLVDRAGNTIYF. In DNA form, the CDR3 reads TGCGCCAGCAGCCTCGTTGACAGGGCTGGAAACACCATATATTTT. The chain has TRBV4-1 and TRBJ1-3; 7 bases are a match to TRBD1. The CDR3 is 15 residues long. Germline CDR1 is MGHRA and CDR2 is YSYEKL. V lost 4 bases to trimming and J lost 2 bases; unmatched junction nucleotides: 5.

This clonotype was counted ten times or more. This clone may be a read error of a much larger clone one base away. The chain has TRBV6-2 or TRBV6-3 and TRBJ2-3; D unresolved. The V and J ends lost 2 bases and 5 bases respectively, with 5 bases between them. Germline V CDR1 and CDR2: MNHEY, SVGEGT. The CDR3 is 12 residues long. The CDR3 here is CASSYPVDTQYF. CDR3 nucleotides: TGTGCCAGCAGTTACCCGGTAGATACGCAGTATTTT.

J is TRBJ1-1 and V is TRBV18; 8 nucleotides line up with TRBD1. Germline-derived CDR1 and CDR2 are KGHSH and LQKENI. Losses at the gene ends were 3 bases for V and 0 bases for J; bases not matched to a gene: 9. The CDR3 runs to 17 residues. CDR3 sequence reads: CASSPPRTGLMNTEAFF. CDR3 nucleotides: TGTGCCAGCTCACCCCCCCGGACAGGGCTCATGAACACTGAAGCTTTCTTT.

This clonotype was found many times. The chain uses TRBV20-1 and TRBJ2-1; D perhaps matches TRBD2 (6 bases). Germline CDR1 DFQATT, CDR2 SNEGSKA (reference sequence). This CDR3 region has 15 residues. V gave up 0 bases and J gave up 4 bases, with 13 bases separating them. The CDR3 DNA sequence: TGCAGTGCTAGAGATCCGGGACTGGTATACAATGAGCAGTTCTTC. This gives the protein CSARDPGLVYNEQFF.

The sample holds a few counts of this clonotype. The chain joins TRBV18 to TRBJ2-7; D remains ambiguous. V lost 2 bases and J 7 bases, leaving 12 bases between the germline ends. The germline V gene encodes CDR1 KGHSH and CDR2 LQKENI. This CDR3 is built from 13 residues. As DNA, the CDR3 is TGTGCCAGCTCACCATCCAGGTCGCGGGAGCAGTACTTC. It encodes CASSPSRSREQYF.

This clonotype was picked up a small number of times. The CDR3 nucleotides are TGCGCCAGCAGCTTGGAGACAGGGACCTACTCCTACAATGAGCAGTTCTTC. Encoded protein: CASSLETGTYSYNEQFF. The V gene is TRBV5-1, the J gene TRBJ2-1, with 7 bases fitting TRBD1. Unmatched junction bases numbered 6, after V lost 0 bases and J lost 0 bases. This CDR3 has 17 amino acids. In germline, CDR1 is SGHRS, CDR2 YFSETQ.

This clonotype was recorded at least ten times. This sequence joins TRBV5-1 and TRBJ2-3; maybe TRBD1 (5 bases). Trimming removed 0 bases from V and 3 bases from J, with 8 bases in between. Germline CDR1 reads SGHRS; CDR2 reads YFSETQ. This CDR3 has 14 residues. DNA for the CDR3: TGCGCCAGCAGCTTGGTCCAGGGAACAGATACGCAGTATTTT. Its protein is CASSLVQGTDTQYF.

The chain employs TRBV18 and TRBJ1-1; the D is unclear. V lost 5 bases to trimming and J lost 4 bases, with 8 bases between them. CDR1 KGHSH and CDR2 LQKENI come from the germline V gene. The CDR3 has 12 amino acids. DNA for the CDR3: TGTGCCAGCTCAAATCCCCCCACTGAAGCTTTCTTT. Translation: CASSNPPTEAFF.

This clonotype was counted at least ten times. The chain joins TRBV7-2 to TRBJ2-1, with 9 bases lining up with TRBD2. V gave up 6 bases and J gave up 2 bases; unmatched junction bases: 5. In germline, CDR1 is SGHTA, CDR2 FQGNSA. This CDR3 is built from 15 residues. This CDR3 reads CASSLSGSTYNEQFF. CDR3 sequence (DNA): TGTGCCAGCAGTCTTAGCGGGAGTACCTACAATGAGCAGTTCTTC.

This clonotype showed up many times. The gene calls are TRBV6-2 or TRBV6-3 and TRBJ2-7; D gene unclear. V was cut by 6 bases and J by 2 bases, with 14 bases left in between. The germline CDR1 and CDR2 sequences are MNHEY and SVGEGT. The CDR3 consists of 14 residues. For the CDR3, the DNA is TGTGCCAGCAGACTGGGCAGGAATACCTACGAGCAGTACTTC. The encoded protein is CASRLGRNTYEQYF.